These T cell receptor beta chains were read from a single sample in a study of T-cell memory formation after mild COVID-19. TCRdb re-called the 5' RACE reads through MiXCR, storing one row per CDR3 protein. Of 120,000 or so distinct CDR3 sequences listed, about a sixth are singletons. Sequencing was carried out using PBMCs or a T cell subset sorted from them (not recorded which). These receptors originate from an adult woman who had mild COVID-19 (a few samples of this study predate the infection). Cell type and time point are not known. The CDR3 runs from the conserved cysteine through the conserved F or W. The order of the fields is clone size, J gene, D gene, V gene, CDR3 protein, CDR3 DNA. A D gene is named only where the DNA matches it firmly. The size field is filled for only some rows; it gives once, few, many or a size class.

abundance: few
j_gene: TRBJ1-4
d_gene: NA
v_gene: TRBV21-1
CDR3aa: CASSKSFSGIRGLGNEKLFF
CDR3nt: TGTGCCAGCAGCAAAAGTTTCTCCGGGATTAGGGGGCTCGGTAATGAAAAACTGTTTTTT

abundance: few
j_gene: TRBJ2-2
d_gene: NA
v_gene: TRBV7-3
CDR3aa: CASSPKNSGELFF
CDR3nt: TGTGCCAGCAGCCCCAAAAACTCGGGGGAGCTGTTTTTT

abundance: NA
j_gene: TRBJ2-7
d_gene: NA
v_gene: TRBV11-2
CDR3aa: CASRPDWSLYEQYF
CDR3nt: TGTGCCAGCAGACCGGACTGGAGCCTATACGAGCAGTACTTC

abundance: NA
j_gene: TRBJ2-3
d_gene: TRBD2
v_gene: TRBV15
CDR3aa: CATSRDPPPGRGTDTQYF
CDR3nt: TGTGCCACCAGCAGGGACCCCCCACCAGGGAGGGGCACAGATACGCAGTATTTT

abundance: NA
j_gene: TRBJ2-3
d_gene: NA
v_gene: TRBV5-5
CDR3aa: CASSSAVGTDTQYF
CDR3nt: TGTGCCAGCAGCTCCGCGGTCGGTACAGATACGCAGTATTTT

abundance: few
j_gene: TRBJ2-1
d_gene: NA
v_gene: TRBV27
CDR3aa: CASSPPGTPVPEQFF
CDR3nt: TGTGCCAGCAGTCCTCCCGGGACCCCCGTACCTGAGCAGTTCTTC

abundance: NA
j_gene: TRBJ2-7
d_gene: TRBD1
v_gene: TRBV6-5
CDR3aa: CASSGGQGGSEQYF
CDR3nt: TGTGCCAGCAGTGGCGGACAGGGTGGTTCCGAGCAGTACTTC

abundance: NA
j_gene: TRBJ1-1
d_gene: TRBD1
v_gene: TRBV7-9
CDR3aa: CASFPRDRGPNTEAFF
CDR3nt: TGTGCCAGCTTTCCCCGGGACAGGGGGCCGAACACTGAAGCTTTCTTT

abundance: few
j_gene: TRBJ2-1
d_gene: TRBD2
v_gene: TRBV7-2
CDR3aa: CASRSGTSGIGERNEQFF
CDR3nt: TGTGCCAGCAGGTCCGGGACTAGCGGGATAGGGGAACGGAATGAGCAGTTCTTC

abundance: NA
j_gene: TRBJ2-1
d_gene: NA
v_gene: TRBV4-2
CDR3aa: CASSQAILGGRNEQFF
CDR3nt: TGTGCCAGCAGCCAAGCGATACTAGGGGGGCGCAATGAGCAGTTCTTC

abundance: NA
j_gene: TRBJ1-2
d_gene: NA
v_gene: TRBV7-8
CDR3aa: CASSSDFSNYGYTF
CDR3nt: TGTGCCAGCAGCTCGGACTTCTCTAACTATGGCTACACCTTC

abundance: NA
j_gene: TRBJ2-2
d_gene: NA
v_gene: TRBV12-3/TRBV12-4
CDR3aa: CASSLGGYGKTGELFF
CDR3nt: TGTGCCAGCAGTTTAGGCGGTTACGGGAAAACCGGGGAGCTGTTTTTT

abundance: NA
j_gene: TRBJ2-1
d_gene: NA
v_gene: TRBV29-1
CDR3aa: CSVGAKSSYNEQFF
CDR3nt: TGCAGCGTTGGGGCAAAGAGCTCCTACAATGAGCAGTTCTTC

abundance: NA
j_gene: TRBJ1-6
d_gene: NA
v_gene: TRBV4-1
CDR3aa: CASSQERLGKRDPLHF
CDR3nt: TGCGCCAGCAGCCAAGAGAGGCTCGGGAAGAGGGACCCCCTCCACTTT

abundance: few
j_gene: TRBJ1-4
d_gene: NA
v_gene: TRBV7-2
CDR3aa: CASSPRGGTGEKLFF
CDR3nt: TGTGCCAGCAGCCCGCGGGGGGGCACTGGGGAAAAACTGTTTTTT

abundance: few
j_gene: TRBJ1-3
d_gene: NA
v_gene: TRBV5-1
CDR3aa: CASSPGASGNTIYF
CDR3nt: TGCGCCAGCAGCCCCGGAGCTTCTGGAAACACCATATATTTT

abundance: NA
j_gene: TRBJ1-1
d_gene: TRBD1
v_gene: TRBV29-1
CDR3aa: CSVDGTVNTEAFF
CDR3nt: TGCAGCGTAGACGGGACAGTGAACACTGAAGCTTTCTTT

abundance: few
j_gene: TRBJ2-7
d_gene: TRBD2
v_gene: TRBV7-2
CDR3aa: CASSIEASGFSYEQYF
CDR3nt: TGTGCCAGCAGCATCGAGGCTAGCGGATTCTCCTACGAGCAGTACTTC

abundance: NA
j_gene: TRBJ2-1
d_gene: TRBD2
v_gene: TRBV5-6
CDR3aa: CASSSPQAGDNEQFF
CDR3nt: TGTGCCAGCAGCTCACCTCAAGCGGGAGACAATGAGCAGTTCTTC

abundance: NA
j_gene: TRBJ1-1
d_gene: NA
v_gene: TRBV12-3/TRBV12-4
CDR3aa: CASRFGGRWRAFF
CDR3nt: TGTGCCAGCAGGTTTGGAGGGCGGTGGAGAGCTTTCTTT

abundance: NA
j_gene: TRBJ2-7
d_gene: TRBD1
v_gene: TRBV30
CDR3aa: CAWKFGDRFYEQYF
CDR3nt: TGTGCCTGGAAATTTGGGGACAGATTCTACGAGCAGTACTTC

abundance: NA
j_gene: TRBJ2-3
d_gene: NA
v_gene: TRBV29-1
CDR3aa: CSGLQGGKDTQYF
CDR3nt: TGCAGCGGACTACAGGGAGGGAAAGATACGCAGTATTTT

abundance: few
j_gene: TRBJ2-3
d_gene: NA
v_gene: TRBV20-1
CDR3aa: CSARDNSDTQYF
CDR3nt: TGCAGTGCTAGAGATAACAGCGATACGCAGTATTTT

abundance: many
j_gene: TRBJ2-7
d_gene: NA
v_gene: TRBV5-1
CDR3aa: CASSAGQYEQYF
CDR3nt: TGCGCCAGCAGCGCCGGACAGTACGAGCAGTACTTC

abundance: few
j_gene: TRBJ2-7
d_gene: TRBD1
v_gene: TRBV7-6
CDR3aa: CASKGQGAGEQYF
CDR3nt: TGTGCCAGCAAAGGACAGGGGGCAGGCGAGCAGTACTTC

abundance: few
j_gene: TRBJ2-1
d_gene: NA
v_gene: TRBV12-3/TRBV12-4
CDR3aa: CASSAQGHGNEQFF
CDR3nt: TGTGCCAGCAGTGCCCAGGGACACGGAAATGAGCAGTTCTTC

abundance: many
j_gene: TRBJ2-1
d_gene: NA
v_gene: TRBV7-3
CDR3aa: CASSPLGGYNEQFF
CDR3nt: TGTGCCAGCAGCCCTTTAGGGGGCTACAATGAGCAGTTCTTC

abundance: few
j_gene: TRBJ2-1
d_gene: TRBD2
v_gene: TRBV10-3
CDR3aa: CAISVEAGASYNEQFF
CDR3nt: TGTGCCATCAGTGTGGAGGCGGGAGCTTCCTACAATGAGCAGTTCTTC

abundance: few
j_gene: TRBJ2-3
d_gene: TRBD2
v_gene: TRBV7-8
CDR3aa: CASRPIAGRGDTQYF
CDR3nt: TGTGCCAGCAGACCAATAGCGGGGAGGGGGGATACGCAGTATTTT

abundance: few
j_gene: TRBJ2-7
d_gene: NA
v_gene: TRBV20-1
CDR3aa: CSAREWGWKDYEQYF
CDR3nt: TGCAGTGCTAGAGAATGGGGGTGGAAGGATTACGAGCAGTACTTC

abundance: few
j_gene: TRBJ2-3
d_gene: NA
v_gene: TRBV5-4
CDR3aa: CASSFPQRTDTQYF
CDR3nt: TGTGCCAGCAGCTTTCCGCAGCGCACAGATACGCAGTATTTT

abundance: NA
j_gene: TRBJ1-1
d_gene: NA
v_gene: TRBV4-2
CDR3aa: CASSPLRTNTEAFF
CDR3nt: TGTGCCAGCAGCCCACTGCGGACGAACACTGAAGCTTTCTTT

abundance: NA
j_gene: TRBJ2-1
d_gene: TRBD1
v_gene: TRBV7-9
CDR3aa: CASSFPGAPGTADNEQFF
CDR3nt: TGTGCCAGCAGCTTCCCCGGGGCCCCCGGGACAGCAGACAATGAGCAGTTCTTC

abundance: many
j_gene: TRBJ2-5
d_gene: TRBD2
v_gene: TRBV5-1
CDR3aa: CASSLLAGMQETQYF
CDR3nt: TGCGCCAGCAGCTTGCTAGCGGGGATGCAAGAGACCCAGTACTTC

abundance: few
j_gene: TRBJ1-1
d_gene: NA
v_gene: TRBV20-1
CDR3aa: CSAHTYREDTEAFF
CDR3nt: TGCAGTGCTCACACCTACAGGGAAGACACTGAAGCTTTCTTT